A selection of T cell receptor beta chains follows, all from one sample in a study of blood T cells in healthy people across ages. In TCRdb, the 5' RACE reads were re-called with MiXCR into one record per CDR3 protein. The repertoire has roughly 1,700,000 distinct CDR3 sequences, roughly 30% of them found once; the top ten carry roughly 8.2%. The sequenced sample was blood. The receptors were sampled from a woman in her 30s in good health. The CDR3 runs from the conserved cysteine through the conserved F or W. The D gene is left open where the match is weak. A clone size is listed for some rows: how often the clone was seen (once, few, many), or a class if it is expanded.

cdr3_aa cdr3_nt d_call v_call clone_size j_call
CASSQGADRPLHF TGTGCCAGCAGCCAAGGGGCGGACAGACCCCTCCACTTT - TRBV3-1 few TRBJ1-6
CSARVGPVNTEAFF TGCAGTGCTAGAGTCGGACCGGTGAACACTGAAGCTTTCTTT - TRBV20-1 - TRBJ1-1
CASTPGIKSEQYF TGCGCCAGCACCCCGGGAATAAAGAGCGAGCAGTACTTC - TRBV5-1 - TRBJ2-7
CASRGLSMNTEAFF TGTGCCAGCAGGGGCTTATCGATGAACACTGAAGCTTTCTTT - TRBV6-6 - TRBJ1-1
CASSVVLEQYF TGTGCCAGCAGCGTAGTGCTCGAGCAGTACTTC - TRBV9 few TRBJ2-7
CASSSGLKGGNEQFF TGCGCCAGCAGCTCGGGGTTGAAGGGAGGGAATGAGCAGTTCTTC TRBD2 TRBV5-1 once TRBJ2-1
CASSPLAGAETQYF TGTGCCAGCAGCCCCCTAGCGGGGGCGGAGACCCAGTACTTC TRBD2 TRBV5-5 - TRBJ2-5
CASSLTGGFYSNQPQHF TGTGCCAGCAGTTTGACAGGGGGGTTCTATAGCAATCAGCCCCAGCATTTT TRBD1 TRBV28 - TRBJ1-5
CASSLPQYEQYF TGTGCCAGCAGTTTACCCCAATACGAGCAGTACTTC - TRBV28 few TRBJ2-7
CASSYSSGADGELFF TGTGCCAGCAGTTACTCATCCGGGGCGGACGGGGAGCTGTTTTTT - TRBV6-6 - TRBJ2-2
CASTSQGTQYF TGTGCCAGCACCTCCCAGGGGACCCAGTACTTC - TRBV2 - TRBJ2-5
CASSFEGRRGEKLFF TGTGCCAGCAGCTTCGAGGGGCGAAGAGGCGAAAAACTGTTTTTT - TRBV5-5 many TRBJ1-4
CSVLAETATDTQYF TGCAGCGTTCTTGCAGAGACCGCCACAGATACGCAGTATTTT - TRBV29-1 - TRBJ2-3
CASTMGLRNTGELFF TGTGCCAGCACAATGGGACTTAGGAACACCGGGGAGCTGTTTTTT - TRBV12-3/TRBV12-4 - TRBJ2-2
CASSHRGQRASYEQYF TGTGCCAGCAGCCATAGGGGCCAGCGGGCTTCCTACGAGCAGTACTTC - TRBV7-8 few TRBJ2-7
CASAYGGGSGEQFF TGTGCCAGCGCTTATGGGGGGGGGAGCGGCGAGCAGTTCTTC TRBD2 TRBV7-2 once TRBJ2-1
CVSSQRGGAANTGELFF TGTGTCAGCAGTCAGCGGGGGGGCGCCGCGAACACCGGGGAGCTGTTTTTT TRBD2 TRBV6-6 - TRBJ2-2
CASSVATSVRYGYTF TGTGCCAGCAGCGTAGCTACCTCAGTGAGGTATGGCTACACCTTC - TRBV9 - TRBJ1-2
CASRIGGASTEAFF TGTGCCAGCCGCATTGGGGGGGCGAGTACTGAAGCTTTCTTT - TRBV25-1 few TRBJ1-1
CASSLGGLEYEQYF TGTGCCAGCAGTTTAGGGGGCCTAGAATACGAGCAGTACTTC TRBD1 TRBV11-2 many TRBJ2-7
CASSWGQGRGTEAFF TGCGCCAGCAGCTGGGGACAGGGGAGAGGCACTGAAGCTTTCTTT TRBD1 TRBV5-1 - TRBJ1-1
CASSERASAEQFF TGTGCCAGCAGCGAGAGGGCTAGCGCTGAGCAGTTCTTC - TRBV11-3 - TRBJ2-1
CASSAAGLPPNEQFF TGTGCCAGCAGCGCGGCGGGGCTACCGCCCAATGAGCAGTTCTTC - TRBV7-9 few TRBJ2-1
CASSARGGAGGTDTQYF TGTGCCAGCAGCGCCCGGGGAGGAGCGGGGGGCACAGATACGCAGTATTTT TRBD2 TRBV9 - TRBJ2-3
CASSTTGRDNQPQHF TGTGCCAGCAGTACAACAGGAAGAGACAATCAGCCCCAGCATTTT - TRBV12-3/TRBV12-4 - TRBJ1-5
CASRPTGSGANVLTF TGTGCCAGCAGGCCAACAGGGTCTGGGGCCAACGTCCTGACTTTC - TRBV28 many TRBJ2-6
CSALGLLDGTQYF TGCAGTGCTCTTGGACTCCTCGATGGTACGCAGTATTTT - TRBV20-1 - TRBJ2-3
CASRGRGGEKLFF TGTGCCAGCAGGGGTCGTGGGGGGGAAAAACTGTTTTTT - TRBV12-3/TRBV12-4 - TRBJ1-4
CASSTTRQGANYGYTF TGTGCCAGTAGTACCACAAGACAGGGGGCTAACTATGGCTACACCTTC TRBD1 TRBV19 - TRBJ1-2
CASSTTRGETQYF TGTGCCAGCAGCACCACTAGGGGAGAGACCCAGTACTTC - TRBV21-1 - TRBJ2-5
CASSLGTQTSYNEQFF TGTGCCAGCAGCTTGGGCACTCAAACCTCCTACAATGAGCAGTTCTTC - TRBV5-6 - TRBJ2-1
CASSGGGGVANEQYF TGTGCCAGCAGCGGTGGCGGTGGCGTGGCCAATGAGCAGTACTTC - TRBV7-2 - TRBJ2-7
CASSLRANVLTF TGTGCCAGCAGTTTAAGGGCCAACGTCCTGACTTTC - TRBV28 many TRBJ2-6
CASSLGVGDLYNEQFF TGTGCCAGCAGTTTGGGTGTAGGGGACCTCTACAATGAGCAGTTCTTC - TRBV12-3/TRBV12-4 - TRBJ2-1
CASSSRVATEAFF TGTGCCAGCAGTTCCAGGGTAGCCACTGAAGCTTTCTTT - TRBV27 once TRBJ1-1
CASSLSRAGSRYEQYF TGCGCCAGCAGCTTGTCGAGGGCGGGGAGCCGATACGAGCAGTACTTC - TRBV5-1 many TRBJ2-7
CASSDDGNTIYF TGCGCCAGCAGTGACGATGGGAACACCATATATTTT - TRBV10-1 - TRBJ1-3
CASSLMVGSTGSNYGYTF TGTGCCAGCAGCTTAATGGTTGGGTCGACAGGTTCTAACTATGGCTACACCTTC - TRBV7-2 few TRBJ1-2
CASSRGTDFQETQYF TGCGCCAGCAGCAGGGGGACCGACTTCCAAGAGACCCAGTACTTC - TRBV5-1 - TRBJ2-5
CSASRDSGYTF TGCAGTGCTAGTAGGGACAGCGGCTACACCTTC TRBD1 TRBV20-1 - TRBJ1-2
CASSLRQGETEAFF TGTGCCAGCAGCTTACGACAGGGTGAAACTGAAGCTTTCTTT TRBD1 TRBV7-9 - TRBJ1-1
CASSYYREVQETQYF TGTGCCAGCAGCTATTACAGGGAGGTCCAAGAGACCCAGTACTTC - TRBV7-8 many TRBJ2-5
CAWTAPNEKLFF TGTGCCTGGACAGCGCCAAATGAAAAACTGTTTTTT - TRBV30 - TRBJ1-4
CSARGGAVEQYF TGCAGTGCTAGAGGGGGGGCAGTCGAGCAGTACTTC - TRBV20-1 - TRBJ2-7
CAISDGQGVDQPQHF TGTGCCATCAGTGATGGTCAGGGGGTGGACCAGCCCCAGCATTTT TRBD1 TRBV10-3 few TRBJ1-5
CASSVKPGHLFNEQFF TGTGCCAGCAGCGTAAAACCGGGACACCTTTTTAATGAGCAGTTCTTC - TRBV14 few TRBJ2-1
CASSFTGEAYNEQFF TGTGCCAGCAGCTTTACGGGAGAAGCCTACAATGAGCAGTTCTTC - TRBV7-2 few TRBJ2-1
CSVVPGRTGELFF TGCAGCGTTGTTCCGGGTCGAACCGGGGAGCTGTTTTTT - TRBV29-1 many TRBJ2-2
CAISDERGTYEQFF TGTGCCATCAGCGACGAGCGGGGGACCTACGAGCAGTTCTTC TRBD2 TRBV10-3 few TRBJ2-1
CASSFGGSGGAGDTQYF TGTGCCAGCAGCTTCGGCGGGAGCGGGGGGGCTGGAGATACGCAGTATTTT TRBD2 TRBV7-2 - TRBJ2-3